These 23 T cell receptor beta chains share one sample of origin, sequenced in a study of identical twins. TCRdb analysed the 5' RACE reads with MiXCR anew, one entry per CDR3 protein. The profile shows hundreds of thousands of distinct CDR3 sequences, 5.5% to 6.5% of them singletons. The sample taken for sequencing was naive T cells sorted from blood. The receptors originated from a man younger than 35 in good health.

This clonotype was observed at least ten times. The rearrangement joins TRBV24-1 to TRBJ2-1; no firm D call. The CDR3 length is 11 residues. Per germline, CDR1 KGHDR and CDR2 SFDVKD. The V end was cut by 5 bases, the J end by 9 bases, with 7 bases between. Here the CDR3 DNA reads TGTGCCACCAGTGTCGTCGGTGAGCAGTTCTTC. Protein product: CATSVVGEQFF.

This clonotype came up many times. The rearrangement joins TRBV27 to TRBJ1-5; TRBD1 might be the D (5 bases). Germline loops: CDR1 MNHEY, CDR2 SMNVEV (reference sequence). The CDR3 is 13 residues long. V shed 5 bases and J shed 5 bases, with 10 bases lying between them. The CDR3 nucleotides are TGTGCCAGCAGTCGGACAAACGATCAGCCCCAGCATTTT. As protein: CASSRTNDQPQHF.

This clonotype came up many times. V and J are TRBV12-3 or TRBV12-4 and TRBJ2-1; 9 positions agree with TRBD2. The CDR3 consists of 14 residues. V was pared by 3 bases and J by 9 bases, with 6 bases of the junction left unmatched. CDR3 coding DNA: TGTGCCAGCAGTTTTAGCGGGAGAGGGCGTGAGCAGTTCTTC. Translated, it gives CASSFSGRGREQFF.

This clonotype was seen ten or more times. CDR3 DNA sequence: TGCAGCGTTGAACAAGAGGGCAGGACCAACTACGAGCAGTACTTC. Its translation: CSVEQEGRTNYEQYF. The chain joins TRBV29-1 to TRBJ2-7; perhaps TRBD2 as D (5 bases). Trimming pared 2 bases from V and 3 bases from J, leaving 17 bases between. This CDR3 contains 15 residues. The germline V gene has CDR1 SQVTM and CDR2 ANQGSEA.

This clonotype was found many times. The rearrangement uses TRBV9 and TRBJ2-2; D not certain. This CDR3 is 14 amino acids long. Trimming pared 5 bases from V and 4 bases from J, leaving 12 bases between. Germline CDR1 is SGDLS and CDR2 is YYNGEE. In DNA form, the CDR3 reads TGTGCCAGCAGGGAAACTGACGGCACCGGGGAGCTGTTTTTT. Protein: CASRETDGTGELFF.

The chain recombines TRBV30 with TRBJ2-1, with TRBD2 matching over 9 bases. With V trimmed by 2 bases and J by 10 bases, 3 bases remained unmatched. Germline-derived CDR1 and CDR2 are GTSNPN and SVGIG (reference sequence). The CDR3 covers 12 residues. CDR3 DNA: TGTGCCTGGAGTCAAACTAGCGGGGAGCAGTTCTTC. Residues: CAWSQTSGEQFF.

J is TRBJ1-2 and V is TRBV12-3 or TRBV12-4; D is unresolved. The CDR3 extends over 14 amino acids. The ends were cut back, 7 bases at V and 0 bases at J, with 12 bases in the middle. CDR3 amino acids: CASISAGANYGYTF. DNA for the CDR3: TGTGCCAGCATATCGGCAGGAGCTAACTATGGCTACACCTTC.

This clonotype was recorded many times. The CDR3 region is CASSSTGLAGGTDTQYF. DNA of the CDR3: TGCGCCAGCAGCTCGACCGGACTAGCGGGAGGCACAGATACGCAGTATTTT. This rearrangement joins TRBV5-1 to TRBJ2-3, with TRBD2 identical over 13 bases. The CDR3 covers 17 residues. With 3 bases clipped from V and 1 base from J, the junction kept 5 bases outside the gene matches. Germline loops: CDR1 SGHRS, CDR2 YFSETQ.

This clonotype was seen at least ten times. CDR3 bases: TGTGCCAGCAGCGGCGATTTCAATGAGCAGTTCTTC. This codes for CASSGDFNEQFF. V usage is TRBV28 and J usage is TRBJ2-1; D remains ambiguous. The germline gives CDR1 MDHEN, CDR2 SYDVKM. V dropped 6 bases and J dropped 6 bases, with 9 bases sitting between them. This CDR3 is built from 12 residues.

This clonotype was found many times. The chain employs TRBV28 and TRBJ2-1; the D gene is possibly TRBD2 (6 bases). CDR3 size: 15 residues. V lost 6 bases and J lost 4, with 16 bases in between. Looked up from germline, CDR1 is MDHEN and CDR2 is SYDVKM. As DNA, the CDR3 is TGTGCCAGCAGAACTCCGAGGCGGGGTTACAATGAGCAGTTCTTC. As protein: CASRTPRRGYNEQFF.

This clonotype was seen only a few times. V usage is TRBV3-1 and J usage is TRBJ2-1; D possibly uses TRBD1 or TRBD2 (5 bases each). The CDR3 runs to 16 residues. Germline values: CDR1 LGHDT, CDR2 YNNKEL (reference sequence). The V end was cut by 1 base, the J end by 8 bases, with 18 bases between. The CDR3 DNA sequence: TGTGCCAGCAGCCAAGCATCGGGGCTGGTCCGCGATGAGCAGTTCTTC. It codes for CASSQASGLVRDEQFF.

This sequence joins TRBV4-1 and TRBJ2-3; 11 bases map to TRBD2. V lost 4 bases and J lost 4; bases outside the gene matches: 7. The germline V gene encodes CDR1 MGHRA and CDR2 YSYEKL. The length of the CDR3 is 16 residues. The CDR3 protein is CASSRRLAGTPDTQYF. The CDR3 bases are TGCGCCAGCAGCCGCCGACTAGCGGGAACCCCAGATACGCAGTATTTT.

This CDR3 reads CASTLRGSYGYTF. CDR3 DNA sequence: TGTGCCAGCACCCTCAGAGGGTCCTATGGCTACACCTTC. This rearrangement joins TRBV12-3 or TRBV12-4 to TRBJ1-2; D is uncertain. The germline V and J ends were trimmed by 7 bases and 4 bases, with 13 bases remaining between them. This CDR3 spans 13 amino acids.

This clonotype has a count of ten or more. This chain links TRBV12-3 or TRBV12-4 with TRBJ2-1; the D gene is possibly TRBD1 (6 bases). Trimming took off 3 bases at V and 6 bases at J, with 18 bases between the two ends. This CDR3 comprises 16 residues. The CDR3 DNA reads TGTGCCAGCAGTTTCTACAGGGCCAACATAGGCAATGAGCAGTTCTTC. Protein: CASSFYRANIGNEQFF.

This clonotype was observed many times. This sequence joins TRBV7-2 and TRBJ1-4; D not resolved. CDR3 size: 15 residues. The germline V gene has CDR1 SGHTA and CDR2 FQGNSA. V was trimmed by 1 base and J by 7 bases, leaving 13 bases between them. This CDR3 is CASSLGLTPPEKLFF. The CDR3 region has the DNA TGTGCCAGCAGCTTAGGGCTGACACCGCCTGAAAAACTGTTTTTT.

This clonotype was seen ten or more times. This chain joins TRBV12-3 or TRBV12-4 and TRBJ2-2; D unresolved. The CDR3 has 14 residues. The V end was cut by 8 bases, the J end by 5 bases, with 15 bases between. The chain's CDR3 is CASQPADYTGELFF. The CDR3, as DNA: TGTGCCAGCCAGCCGGCCGATTATACCGGGGAGCTGTTTTTT.

This clonotype showed up many times. V gene TRBV20-1 combines with J gene TRBJ2-1, with D maybe TRBD2 (5 bases). The CDR3 contains 11 residues. Trimming stripped 4 bases from V and 14 bases from J, with 15 bases between. Germline V lookup: CDR1 DFQATT, CDR2 SNEGSKA (reference sequence). The CDR3 is CSATPLETKFF. The DNA for the CDR3 is TGCAGTGCTACCCCACTAGAAACCAAGTTCTTC.

The chain couples TRBV5-5 to TRBJ2-3; 9 bases align to TRBD1. In germline, CDR1 is SGHKS, CDR2 YYEKEE (reference sequence). After removal of 2 bases from V and 4 bases from J, the junction contained 8 bases not matched to a gene. This CDR3 region has 16 residues. The CDR3 is CASSFRDRESADTQYF. The CDR3 DNA reads TGTGCCAGCAGCTTTCGGGACAGGGAGTCGGCAGATACGCAGTATTTT.

At least ten counts were recorded for this clonotype. The chain uses TRBV7-3 and TRBJ2-5, with TRBD1 identical over 8 bases. Trimming removed 6 bases from V and 2 bases from J; junction bases left unmatched: 8. The CDR3 spans 15 residues. Germline assignment: CDR1 SGHTA and CDR2 FQGTGA. For the CDR3, the DNA is TGTGCCAGCAGTAAGATGACAGGGGCGCAAGAGACCCAGTACTTC. Its translation: CASSKMTGAQETQYF.

This clonotype was observed many times. The gene calls are TRBV7-9 and TRBJ2-5; the D gene is possibly TRBD1 (6 bases). V was trimmed by 3 bases and J by 2 bases, leaving 13 bases between them. The germline V gene encodes CDR1 SEHNR and CDR2 FQNEAQ (reference sequence). The length of the CDR3 is 15 residues. CDR3 coding DNA: TGTGCCAGCAGCTTTTACTCACAGGGTCAAGAGACCCAGTACTTC. Its translation is CASSFYSQGQETQYF.

The chain is built from TRBV5-1 and TRBJ2-7, with 12 nucleotides matching TRBD2. With V trimmed by 4 bases and J by 3 bases, 11 bases remained unmatched. The CDR3 is made up of 17 amino acids. CDR1 and CDR2 from the germline V gene are SGHRS and YFSETQ. CDR3 DNA: TGCGCCAGCAGCACGACTAGCGGGAGACCCCTACGCTACGAGCAGTACTTC. Residues: CASSTTSGRPLRYEQYF.

This clonotype was observed at least ten times. The gene calls are TRBV15 and TRBJ2-3; unclear D gene. The germline V gene encodes CDR1 LNHNV and CDR2 YYDKDF (reference sequence). Trimming cost V 5 bases and J 0 bases, with 18 bases left between them. There are 17 residues in the CDR3. The CDR3 sequence: CATSPGLKTKSTDTQYF. In nucleotides, the CDR3 is TGTGCCACCAGCCCGGGTCTCAAAACTAAGAGCACAGATACGCAGTATTTT.

This clonotype was counted a few times. The chain joins TRBV5-1 to TRBJ2-3; possibly TRBD1 or TRBD2 for D (5 bases each). This CDR3 comprises 14 residues. Germline CDR1 SGHRS, CDR2 YFSETQ. Trimming shortened V by 3 bases and J by 2 bases, and 10 bases separated the two germline ends. The CDR3, as DNA: TGCGCCAGCAGCTACGGGGCTATCACAGATACGCAGTATTTT. It translates to CASSYGAITDTQYF.